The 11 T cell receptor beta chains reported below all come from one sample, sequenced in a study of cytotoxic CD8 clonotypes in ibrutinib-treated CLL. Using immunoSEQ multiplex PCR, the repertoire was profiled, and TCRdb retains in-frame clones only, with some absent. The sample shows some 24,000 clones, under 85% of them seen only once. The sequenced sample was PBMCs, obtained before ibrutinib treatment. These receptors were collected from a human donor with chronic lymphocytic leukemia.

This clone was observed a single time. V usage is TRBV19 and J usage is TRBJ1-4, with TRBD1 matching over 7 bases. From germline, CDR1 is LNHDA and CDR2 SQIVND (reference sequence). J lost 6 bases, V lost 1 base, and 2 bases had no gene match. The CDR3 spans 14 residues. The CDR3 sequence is CASSIGTGDEKLFF. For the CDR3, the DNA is TGTGCCAGTAGTATAGGCACAGGGGATGAAAAACTGTTTTTT.

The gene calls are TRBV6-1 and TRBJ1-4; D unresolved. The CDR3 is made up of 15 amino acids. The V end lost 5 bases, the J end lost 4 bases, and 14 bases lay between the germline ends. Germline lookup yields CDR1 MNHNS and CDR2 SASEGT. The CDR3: CASSRTEARNEKLFF. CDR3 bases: TGTGCCAGCAGTAGGACGGAGGCTCGTAATGAAAAACTGTTTTTT.

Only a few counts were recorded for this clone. The CDR3 spells CASSPAGLAGDEQYF. DNA of the CDR3: TGTGCCAGCAGCCCAGCCGGACTAGCGGGAGACGAGCAGTACTTC. The rearrangement joins TRBV7-2 to TRBJ2-7, with 13 bases aligning to TRBD2. The CDR3 is made up of 15 amino acids. Looked up from germline, CDR1 is SGHTA and CDR2 is FQGNSA. Germline trimming cut 5 bases from V and 5 bases from J; bases unmatched to any gene: 6.

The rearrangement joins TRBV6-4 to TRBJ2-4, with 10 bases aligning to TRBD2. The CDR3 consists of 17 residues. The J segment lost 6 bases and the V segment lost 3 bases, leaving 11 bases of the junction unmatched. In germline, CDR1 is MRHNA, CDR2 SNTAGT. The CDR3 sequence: CASSDLAGERFRNIQYF. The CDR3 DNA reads TGTGCCAGCAGTGATCTAGCGGGAGAGAGGTTTAGAAACATTCAGTACTTC.

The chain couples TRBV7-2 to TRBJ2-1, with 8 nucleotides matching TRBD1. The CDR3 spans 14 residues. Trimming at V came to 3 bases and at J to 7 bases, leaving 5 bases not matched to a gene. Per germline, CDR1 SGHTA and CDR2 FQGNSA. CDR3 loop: CASSLRQGKNEQFF. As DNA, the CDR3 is TGTGCCAGCAGCTTGCGACAGGGGAAAAATGAGCAGTTCTTC.

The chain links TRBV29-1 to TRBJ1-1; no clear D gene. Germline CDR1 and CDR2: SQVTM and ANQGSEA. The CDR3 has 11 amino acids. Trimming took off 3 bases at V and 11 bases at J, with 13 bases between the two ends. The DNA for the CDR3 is TGCAGCGTTGATTCCCTTGAGAGGGCTTTCTTT. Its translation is CSVDSLERAFF.

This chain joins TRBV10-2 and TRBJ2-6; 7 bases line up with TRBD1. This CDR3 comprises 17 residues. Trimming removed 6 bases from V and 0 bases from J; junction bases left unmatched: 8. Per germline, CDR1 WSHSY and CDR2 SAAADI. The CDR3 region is CASSGDSSISGANVLTF. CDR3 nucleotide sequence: TGCGCCAGCAGCGGGGACAGTTCGATCTCTGGGGCCAACGTCCTGACTTTC.

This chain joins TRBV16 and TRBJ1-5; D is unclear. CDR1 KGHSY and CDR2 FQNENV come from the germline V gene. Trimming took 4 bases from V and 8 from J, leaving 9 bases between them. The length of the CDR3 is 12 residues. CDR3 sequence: CASSRGVEPQHF. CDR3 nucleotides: TGTGCCAGCAGCCGAGGCGTAGAGCCCCAGCATTTT.

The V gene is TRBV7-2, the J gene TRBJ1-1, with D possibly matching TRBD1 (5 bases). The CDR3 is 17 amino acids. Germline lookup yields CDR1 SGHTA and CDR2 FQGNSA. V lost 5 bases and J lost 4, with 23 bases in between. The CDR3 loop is CASSRTVGAERVTEAFF. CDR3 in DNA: TGTGCCAGCAGCCGAACCGTAGGGGCAGAGCGGGTCACTGAAGCTTTCTTT.

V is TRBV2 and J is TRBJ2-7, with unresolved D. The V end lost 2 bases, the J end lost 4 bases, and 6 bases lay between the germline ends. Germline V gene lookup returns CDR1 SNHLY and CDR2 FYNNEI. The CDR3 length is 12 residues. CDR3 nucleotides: TGTGCCAGCAGTGAATTAGGGTACGAGCAGTACTTC. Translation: CASSELGYEQYF.

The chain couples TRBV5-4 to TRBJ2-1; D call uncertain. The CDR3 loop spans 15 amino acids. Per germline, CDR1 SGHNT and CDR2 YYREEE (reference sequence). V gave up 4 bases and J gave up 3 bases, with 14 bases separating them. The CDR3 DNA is TGTGCCAGCAGCCCTGCAGGAGCCCTCTACAATGAGCAGTTCTTC. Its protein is CASSPAGALYNEQFF.